Shown below are 9 T cell receptor beta chains from a single sample sequenced in a study of a mutant IDH1 vaccine in newly diagnosed glioma. Time point in this sample: week 11, during vaccination. With topical imiquimod, each dose of the vaccine consisted of 300 ug of mutant IDH1 20-mer peptide. No antigens are known for them. Sequencing was performed with immunoSEQ multiplex PCR; in TCRdb, only in-frame clones are kept and a portion is missing. The table has around 25,000 clones, roughly 80% seen once. This specimen was PBMCs, taken from a glioma patient whose treatment included an IDH1 peptide vaccine. The receptors were sampled from a woman aged 18-35 years with glioma.

This chain links TRBV29-1 with TRBJ2-7; no clear D. This CDR3 region has 11 residues. The germline CDR1 and CDR2 sequences are SQVTM and ANQGSEA. Trimming took 3 bases from V and 3 from J, leaving 6 bases between them. The CDR3: CSVESVYEQYF. For the CDR3, the DNA is TGCAGCGTTGAGTCTGTCTACGAGCAGTACTTC.

V is TRBV6-5 and J is TRBJ1-2, with 8 bases aligning to TRBD1. Trimming at V came to 5 bases and at J to 3 bases, leaving 5 bases not matched to a gene. The CDR3 sequence is 14 residues long. Germline V gene lookup returns CDR1 MNHEY and CDR2 SVGAGI. The CDR3 coding sequence is TGTGCCAGCAGTGAGGACAGGGACTACTATGGCTACACCTTC. This sequence encodes CASSEDRDYYGYTF.

The CDR3 sequence is CASSLSWGRLNEKLFF. The CDR3 DNA follows: TGTGCCAGCAGTTTATCATGGGGGCGGCTTAATGAAAAACTGTTTTTT. V and J are TRBV27 and TRBJ1-4; perhaps TRBD1 as D (6 bases). CDR3 length: 16 amino acids. Germline-derived CDR1 and CDR2 are MNHEY and SMNVEV (reference sequence). Trimming took off 0 bases at V and 4 bases at J, with 12 bases between the two ends.

The CDR3 spells CASSQRDRGRNQPQHF. The CDR3 bases are TGTGCCAGCAGCCAACGGGACAGGGGACGCAATCAGCCCCAGCATTTT. The chain links TRBV5-6 to TRBJ1-5; TRBD1 aligns across 10 bases. The CDR3 runs to 16 residues. With 4 bases clipped from V and 2 bases from J, the junction kept 6 bases outside the gene matches. The germline V gene has CDR1 SGHDT and CDR2 YYEEEE.

This clone was seen a handful of times. V and J are TRBV7-9 and TRBJ1-1; D remains unclear. The CDR3 totals 11 residues. V was clipped by 3 bases and J by 7 bases, with 6 bases between them. The V gene's germline CDR1 is SEHNR and CDR2 FQNEAQ (reference sequence). The chain's CDR3 is CASSLGFEAFF. In DNA, the CDR3 is TGTGCCAGCAGCTTGGGTTTTGAAGCTTTCTTT.

This chain links TRBV2 with TRBJ1-3; no firm D call. Germline CDR1 SNHLY, CDR2 FYNNEI. This CDR3 spans 15 amino acids. With 6 bases removed from V and 0 bases from J, the gap between germline ends came to 12 bases. The CDR3 nucleotides are TGTGCCAGCAGACAAGTTGGGAGCTCTGGAAACACCATATATTTT. It translates to CASRQVGSSGNTIYF. Filled out from reference TRBV2 and TRBJ1-3, the complete variable domain reads EPEVTQTPSHQVTQMGQEVILRCVPISNHLYFYWYRQILGQKVEFLVSFYNNEISEKSEIFDDQFSVERPDGSNFTLKIRSTKLEDSAMYFCASRQVGSSGNTIYFGEGSWLTVV.

CDR3 region: CASSFRQTQYF. The CDR3, as DNA: TGTGCCAGCAGCTTTCGACAGACCCAGTACTTC. V is TRBV7-2 and J is TRBJ2-5; D is undetermined. The germline V gene has CDR1 SGHTA and CDR2 FQGNSA. The CDR3 loop spans 11 amino acids. The ends were cut back, 3 bases at V and 6 bases at J, with 5 bases in the middle.

The chain is built from TRBV6-5 and TRBJ2-7; 9 nucleotides align to TRBD1. CDR3 length equals 15 residues. Trimming cost V 5 bases and J 2 bases; bases outside gene matches: 7. Per germline, CDR1 MNHEY and CDR2 SVGAGI. CDR3 in DNA: TGTGCCAGCAGTCCGTCGGACAGGGGCCCCTACGAGCAGTACTTC. Translated, it gives CASSPSDRGPYEQYF.

This clone was observed a few times. The chain combines TRBV6-5 with TRBJ1-2, with 8 positions matching TRBD1. The germline V gene encodes CDR1 MNHEY and CDR2 SVGAGI. Trimming at V came to 6 bases and at J to 4 bases, leaving 4 bases not matched to a gene. The CDR3 has 13 amino acids. In DNA form, the CDR3 reads TGTGCCAGCAGCGATGGACAGGGCTATGGCTACACCTTC. It encodes CASSDGQGYGYTF.